Here is one T cell receptor (beta chain) with its context. There are a few counts of this clonotype. No cognate antigen has been identified for it. Base qualities are not recorded, but no much larger clone differs from it by a single base. This sample is drawn from a study of T-cell reconstitution after alpha-beta-depleted transplantation in children (TCRdb year 2016). Regarding the complete study: The study quantitatively tracked T-cell immune reconstitution after TCRalphabeta/CD19-depleted allogeneic hematopoietic cell transplantation in children using TCR repertoire profiling.

Libraries were built with PCR. The instrument given in TCRdb is Illumina HiSeq 2500. To normalize quantification of the TCRbeta repertoire, the TCR libraries were built with molecular barcoding that relied on unique molecular identifiers. TCRdb redid the processing of the public reads, applying fastp at Q25 and MiXCR, and retained in-frame beta chains. Under each unique CDR3 protein, matching rows form one entry showing the most common genes and DNA. Across this sample there are about 78,000 distinct CDR3 sequences, with approximately 14% seen only once. 27% of the sample rests with the top ten. Reading the label with the study, this specimen's treatment or condition is: allogeneic hematopoietic cell transplantation with graft depleted of TCRalphabeta T cells and CD19 B cells. The children who served as transplant recipients had been given grafts of TCRalphabeta/CD19-depleted allogeneic hematopoietic cells.

V loses 8 bases, J loses 0 bases, and the germline ends lie 15 bases apart. CDR3 length: 15 amino acids, cysteine to phenylalanine. Left in the record is the CDR3 DNA by itself, 45 bases read in frame from the first base. What the research found in general, with its limitations: In some patients, high TCRbeta diversity at day 60 was attributed to recipient T cells and intrathymic progenitors that had survived conditioning. Over the following months the frequencies of hyperexpanded clones went down, and after one year T-cell counts and TCRbeta diversity were mostly credited to newly produced T cells. About two months after transplant, the apparently early recovery of alphabetaT-cell counts reportedly depended on just several hundred clones that had expanded rapidly and came from non-depleted graft cells.

The sample was PBMCs, mostly from graft donor cells, taken 180 days after TCRalphabeta/CD19-depleted stem cell transplant. The receptor comes from a male patient aged 2-15 years who had a stem cell transplant for acute lymphoblastic leukemia, so the T cells may come from the graft donor. The chain uses TRBV12-3 or TRBV12-4 and TRBJ2-3; the D gene may be TRBD1 or TRBD2, since each aligns over 5 bases. The DNA sequence reads TGTGCCAGCGTCCTCGGGGCGGTTAGCACAGATACGCAGTATTTT. This sequence encodes CASVLGAVSTDTQYF.